This T cell receptor (beta chain) was documented in a study of T cells after posttransplantation cyclophosphamide. Study-level findings and limits: After PTCy, TRB diversity resembled that of CNI/methotrexate controls. TRB overlap between skin or GI tissue T cells and blood was limited. Later post-transplant blood repertoires were often dominated by donor CD8+ memory clones.

TCRdb keeps only in-frame clones here, not all; method: immunoSEQ multiplex PCR. The sample comprises tens of thousands of clones, around 80% of which are singletons, and about 8% rests with the top ten. As regards this clone: Its antigen remains unknown.

Treatment was busulfan-fludarabine conditioning, a marrow graft, and cyclophosphamide on days +3 and +4. There are 14 residues in the CDR3. The ends were cut back, 4 bases at V and 2 bases at J, with 11 bases in the middle. In germline, CDR1 is SGHNT, CDR2 YYREEE (reference sequence). The rearrangement joins TRBV5-4 to TRBJ2-3; the D is unclear. The sequence derives from a female patient aged 40-50 years who received an allogeneic stem cell transplant from a related donor, was CMV-positive, and had no GVHD. Some of the T cells might come from the graft donor. Here the sequenced sample was CD4+ T cells sorted from blood, taken 1,700 to 2,000 days after a stem cell transplant with posttransplant cyclophosphamide. In nucleotides, the CDR3 is TGTGCCAGCAGCCATCCCCCATCCACAGATACGCAGTATTTT. Amino acids: CASSHPPSTDTQYF.